The 23 T cell receptor beta chains below were found in one sample sequenced in a study of shared clonotypes between healthy human individuals. The data were produced by immunoSEQ multiplex PCR, yet TCRdb's version contains in-frame clones alone and is incomplete. The sample carries some 500,000 clones, about 96% recorded once. The sample consisted of naive CD4+ T cells sorted from blood. Regarding subset: CD45RA+ positively selected. These receptors came from a woman in her twenties or thirties in good health.

The chain uses TRBV10-3 and TRBJ2-2; 7 nucleotides line up with TRBD1. The CDR3 runs 14 residues. After removal of 6 bases from V and 3 bases from J, the junction contained 4 bases not matched to a gene. The germline V gene has CDR1 ENHRY and CDR2 SYGVKD. CDR3: CAIRRTGDTGELFF. CDR3 coding DNA: TGTGCCATCAGGAGAACAGGGGACACCGGGGAGCTGTTTTTT.

The chain uses TRBV29-1 and TRBJ2-3, with 9 nucleotides matching TRBD1. Germline V gene lookup returns CDR1 SQVTM and CDR2 ANQGSEA. The CDR3 is 16 residues long. The ends lost 5 bases at V and 2 bases at J; junction bases unmatched: 11. DNA for the CDR3: TGCAGCGTTTTCGGGACAGGGAGAGGAGACACAGATACGCAGTATTTT. Amino acid sequence: CSVFGTGRGDTDTQYF.

The V gene is TRBV5-4, the J gene TRBJ2-7, with a weak D call TRBD2 (6 bases). With 2 bases removed from V and 3 bases from J, the gap between germline ends came to 12 bases. Germline lookup yields CDR1 SGHNT and CDR2 YYREEE (reference sequence). The CDR3 runs 14 residues. The CDR3 loop reads CASSLYTSYYEQYF. DNA for the CDR3: TGTGCCAGCAGCTTATATACTAGCTACTACGAGCAGTACTTC.

This sequence joins TRBV5-1 and TRBJ2-7; D is unclear. Trimming took off 0 bases at V and 5 bases at J, with 12 bases between the two ends. There are 14 residues in the CDR3. Germline V gene sequence: CDR1 SGHRS, CDR2 YFSETQ. The CDR3 bases are TGCGCCAGCAGCTTGGCCTCTCTCCCCCACGAGCAGTACTTC. Protein sequence: CASSLASLPHEQYF.

The J gene is TRBJ2-1, the V gene TRBV5-1; 16 bases fit TRBD2. CDR1 SGHRS and CDR2 YFSETQ come from the germline V gene. Germline trimming cut 4 bases from V and 0 bases from J; bases unmatched to any gene: 10. The CDR3 totals 20 residues. CDR3 amino acids: CASSLPGTSGRVSSYNEQFF. The CDR3 region has the DNA TGCGCCAGCAGCCTCCCCGGGACTAGCGGGAGGGTTAGCTCCTACAATGAGCAGTTCTTC.

The V and J genes are TRBV4-1 and TRBJ2-7, with 9 bases aligning to TRBD1. In germline, CDR1 is MGHRA, CDR2 YSYEKL. This CDR3 has 16 residues. After removal of 3 bases from V and 5 bases from J, the junction contained 11 bases not matched to a gene. The CDR3 DNA is TGCGCCAGCAGCCACAGTATTAGGACAGGGGACCACGAGCAGTACTTC. Translated, it gives CASSHSIRTGDHEQYF.

V and J are TRBV7-7 and TRBJ2-1; D is unresolved. Germline CDR1 and CDR2: SSHAT and FNYEAQ (reference sequence). The V end was cut by 3 bases, the J end by 2 bases, with 11 bases between. The CDR3 covers 15 residues. The CDR3, as DNA: TGTGCCAGCAGCTTTGGTCCAGAAACCTACAATGAGCAGTTCTTC. It translates to CASSFGPETYNEQFF.

The chain is built from TRBV5-8 and TRBJ2-3; 12 bases map to TRBD1. CDR3 length: 16 amino acids. The germline V gene has CDR1 SGHTS and CDR2 YDEGEE. V lost 3 bases, J lost 6 bases, and 8 bases stayed unmatched. The CDR3 protein is CASSWGTGGRSDTQYF. The CDR3 nucleotides are TGTGCCAGCAGCTGGGGGACAGGGGGCCGGAGTGATACGCAGTATTTT.

This clone appeared once. The chain combines TRBV28 with TRBJ2-7; 14 bases align to TRBD2. Germline V gene lookup returns CDR1 MDHEN and CDR2 SYDVKM. J gave up 3 bases and V 6 bases, and 7 bases lay outside the gene matches. This CDR3 region has 16 residues. The CDR3 is CASSSLGLAGDYEQYF. CDR3 sequence (DNA): TGTGCCAGCAGCTCTCTGGGACTAGCGGGAGACTACGAGCAGTACTTC.

The genes are TRBV30 and TRBJ1-5, with 8 bases matching TRBD1. The V segment lost 3 bases and the J segment 7 bases; nucleotides outside the gene matches: 8. The CDR3 extends over 14 amino acids. Germline loops: CDR1 GTSNPN, CDR2 SVGIG (reference sequence). CDR3 coding DNA: TGTGCCTGGAGCCCAGGACAGGGAGGCCAGCCCCAGCATTTT. Amino acids: CAWSPGQGGQPQHF.

The V call is TRBV5-1, the J call TRBJ1-2; D remains unclear. The CDR3 loop spans 12 amino acids. The germline V gene encodes CDR1 SGHRS and CDR2 YFSETQ. Trimming took 0 bases from V and 4 from J, leaving 4 bases between them. The CDR3 DNA reads as TGCGCCAGCAGCTTGGTCGGCTATGGCTACACCTTC. Its translation: CASSLVGYGYTF. Combining the CDR3 with reference TRBV5-1 and TRBJ1-2 gives the whole variable domain KAGVTQTPRYLIKTRGQQVTLSCSPISGHRSVSWYQQTPGQGLQFLFEYFSETQRNKGNFPGRFSGRQFSNSRSEMNVSTLELGDSALYLCASSLVGYGYTFGSGTRLTVV.

In its sample, this clone was seen once. This chain uses TRBV19 with TRBJ2-7; D is ambiguous. The CDR3 is 11 amino acids. CDR1 and CDR2 from the germline V gene are LNHDA and SQIVND (reference sequence). The CDR3 is CATSRLGEQYF. As DNA, the CDR3 is TGTGCAACCTCACGATTGGGAGAGCAGTACTTC.

The V gene is TRBV28, the J gene TRBJ2-3; possibly TRBD2 for D (7 bases). The CDR3 has 14 residues. V was trimmed by 8 bases and J by 0 bases, leaving 12 bases between them. Germline V gives CDR1 MDHEN, CDR2 SYDVKM. The CDR3 bases are TGTGCCAGCGAGGGGGGACTAAGCACAGATACGCAGTATTTT. It encodes CASEGGLSTDTQYF.

This chain links TRBV28 with TRBJ1-4; 7 positions agree with TRBD1. The germline CDR1 and CDR2 sequences are MDHEN and SYDVKM. V trimming: 6 bases; J trimming: 3 bases; junction bases outside the gene matches: 4. The CDR3 is 14 amino acids. The CDR3 DNA follows: TGTGCCAGCAGAATCAGGGGGGCTAATGAAAAACTGTTTTTT. This encodes CASRIRGANEKLFF.

The rearrangement joins TRBV4-2 to TRBJ2-1; 10 nucleotides line up with TRBD2. The CDR3 is 17 amino acids. J lost 8 bases, V lost 1 base, and 11 bases had no gene match. From germline, CDR1 is LGHNA and CDR2 YNFKEQ. In nucleotides, the CDR3 is TGTGCCAGCAGCCAAGTCCAAGGGCTAGCGGGAGTCTATGAGCAGTTCTTC. This encodes CASSQVQGLAGVYEQFF.

The J gene is TRBJ2-7, the V gene TRBV18; the D is unclear. Germline CDR1 and CDR2: KGHSH and LQKENI. V lost 1 base, J lost 3 bases, and 10 bases lay in between. The CDR3 spans 14 residues. The CDR3 here is CASSPLSRLYEQYF. CDR3 nucleotides: TGTGCCAGCTCACCACTCTCCAGACTCTACGAGCAGTACTTC.

The gene calls are TRBV6-5 and TRBJ2-7; D is tentatively TRBD1 or TRBD2 (5 bases each). CDR1 is MNHEY, CDR2 SVGAGI, per germline. Between the trimmed V and J ends, which lost 0 bases and 2 bases, there was a span of 11 bases. The CDR3 length is 15 residues. CDR3 residues: CASSYSSQGAYEQYF. In DNA, the CDR3 is TGTGCCAGCAGTTACTCTTCCCAGGGAGCCTACGAGCAGTACTTC.

Comments on this clone: Other DNA sequences in this sample translate to the same CDR3. This rearrangement joins TRBV4-1 to TRBJ1-1, with a weak D call TRBD1 (5 bases). The CDR3 is made up of 12 amino acids. Trimming removed 3 bases at V and 7 bases at J, with 9 bases between. From germline, CDR1 is MGHRA and CDR2 YSYEKL. This CDR3 reads CASSHRDGEAFF. Here the CDR3 DNA reads TGCGCCAGCAGCCATAGGGACGGTGAAGCTTTCTTT.

About this clone itself: The junction departs from germline at one end; a sequencing error may be responsible. V and J are TRBV11-2 and TRBJ2-3; unclear D gene. CDR1 and CDR2 from the germline V gene are SGHAT and FQNNGV. The CDR3 totals 16 residues. The CDR3 region is CASSLDWVVFTDTQYF. CDR3 sequence (DNA): TGTGCCAGCAGCCTAGACTGGGTGGTATTCACAGATACGCAGTATTTT.

V and J are TRBV7-9 and TRBJ2-7; D is unclear. Germline-derived CDR1 and CDR2 are SEHNR and FQNEAQ (reference sequence). The CDR3 contains 13 residues. The V end lost 4 bases, the J end lost 1 base, and 8 bases lay between the germline ends. CDR3 region: CASSSTVSYEQYF. DNA for the CDR3: TGTGCCAGCAGCTCGACTGTGTCCTACGAGCAGTACTTC.

This chain links TRBV11-2 with TRBJ2-2; 10 positions agree with TRBD2. The germline gives CDR1 SGHAT, CDR2 FQNNGV. The CDR3 has 17 amino acids. The junction had 8 bases not matched to a gene; V was cut back by 2 bases and J by 5 bases. The CDR3 loop is CASSLLLAGVGTGELFF. The CDR3 nucleotides are TGTGCCAGCAGCTTACTCCTAGCGGGAGTAGGGACCGGGGAGCTGTTTTTT.

The chain has TRBV4-2 and TRBJ1-4; tentatively, D is TRBD1 (6 bases). The V end lost 0 bases, the J end lost 0 bases, and 11 bases lay between the germline ends. This CDR3 is 17 amino acids long. Germline assignment: CDR1 LGHNA and CDR2 YNFKEQ. The CDR3 sequence is CASSQDGTLTTNEKLFF. In DNA, the CDR3 is TGTGCCAGCAGCCAAGATGGGACACTTACAACTAATGAAAAACTGTTTTTT.

The V gene is TRBV28, the J gene TRBJ2-3; D ambiguous. V lost 2 bases to trimming and J lost 5 bases, with 5 bases between them. This CDR3 region has 12 residues. The germline V gene encodes CDR1 MDHEN and CDR2 SYDVKM. CDR3 in DNA: TGTGCCAGCAGTTTAATCAAAGATACGCAGTATTTT. It translates to CASSLIKDTQYF.